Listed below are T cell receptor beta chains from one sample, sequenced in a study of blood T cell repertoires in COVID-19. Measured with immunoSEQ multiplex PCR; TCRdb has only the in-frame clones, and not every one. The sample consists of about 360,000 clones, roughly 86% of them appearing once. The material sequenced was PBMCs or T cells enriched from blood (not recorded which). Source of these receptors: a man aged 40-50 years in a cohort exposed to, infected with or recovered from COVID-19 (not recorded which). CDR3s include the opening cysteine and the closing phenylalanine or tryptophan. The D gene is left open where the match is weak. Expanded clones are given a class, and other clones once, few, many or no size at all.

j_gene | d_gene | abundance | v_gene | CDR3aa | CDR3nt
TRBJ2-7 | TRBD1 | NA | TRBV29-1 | CSVDTGQGTYEQYF | TGCAGCGTTGACACAGGACAGGGGACTTACGAGCAGTACTTC
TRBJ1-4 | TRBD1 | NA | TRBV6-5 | CASRYRGTNEKLFF | TGTGCCAGCAGATACAGGGGAACTAATGAAAAACTGTTTTTT
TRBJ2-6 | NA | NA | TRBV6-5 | CASSYTTDSGANVLTF | TGTGCCAGCAGTTACACAACAGACTCTGGGGCCAACGTCCTGACTTTC
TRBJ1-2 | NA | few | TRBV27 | CASSFNSRDTYGYTF | TGTGCCAGCAGTTTTAATTCCCGGGACACCTATGGCTACACCTTC
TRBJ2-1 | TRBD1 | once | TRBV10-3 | CAIRQGVDNEQFF | TGTGCCATCAGACAGGGGGTCGACAATGAGCAGTTCTTC
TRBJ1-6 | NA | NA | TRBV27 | CASSLNTKYNSPLHF | TGTGCCAGCAGTTTAAACACGAAATATAATTCACCCCTCCACTTT
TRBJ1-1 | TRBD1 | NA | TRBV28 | CASSPMDRDNTEAFF | TGTGCCAGCAGTCCAATGGACAGGGATAACACTGAAGCTTTCTTT
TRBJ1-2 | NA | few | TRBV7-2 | CASSSQQGAYGYTF | TGTGCCAGCAGCTCCCAACAGGGCGCCTATGGCTACACCTTC
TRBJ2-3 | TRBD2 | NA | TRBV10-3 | CAISERTSRDTQYF | TGTGCCATCAGTGAAAGGACTAGTCGGGATACGCAGTATTTT
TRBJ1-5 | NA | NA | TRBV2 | CASSVGEGGQPQHF | TGCGCCAGCAGTGTAGGGGAGGGTGGTCAGCCCCAGCATTTT
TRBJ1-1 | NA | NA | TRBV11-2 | CASSLDLNTEAFF | TGTGCCAGCAGCTTAGACTTGAACACTGAAGCTTTCTTT
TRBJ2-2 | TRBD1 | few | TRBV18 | CASSPLTGGGTGELFF | TGTGCCAGCTCACCACTGACAGGGGGCGGCACCGGGGAGCTGTTTTTT
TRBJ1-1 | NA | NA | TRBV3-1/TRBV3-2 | CASSLGQNTEAFF | TGTGCCAGCAGCCTCGGACAGAACACTGAAGCTTTCTTT
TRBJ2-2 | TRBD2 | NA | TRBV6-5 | CATLLASGELFF | TGTGCCACCCTACTAGCGTCCGGGGAGCTGTTTTTT
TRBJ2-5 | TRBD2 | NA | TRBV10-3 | CAISAGGPQETQYF | TGTGCCATCAGTGCGGGAGGGCCCCAAGAGACCCAGTACTTC
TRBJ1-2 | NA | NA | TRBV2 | CASSLNRERIANYGYTF | TGTGCCAGCAGTCTAAACAGGGAGAGAATAGCTAACTATGGCTACACCTTC
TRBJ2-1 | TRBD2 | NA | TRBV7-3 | CASSRSGGGYNEQFF | TGTGCCAGCAGCCGAAGCGGGGGAGGGTACAATGAGCAGTTCTTC
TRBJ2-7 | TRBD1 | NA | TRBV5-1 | CASSGTGMVPYEQYF | TGCGCCAGCAGCGGGACAGGGATGGTTCCCTACGAGCAGTACTTC
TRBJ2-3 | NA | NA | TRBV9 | CASSVNTGQGTDTQYF | TGTGCCAGCAGCGTAAATACAGGGCAAGGCACAGATACGCAGTATTTT
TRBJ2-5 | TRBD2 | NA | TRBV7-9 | CASSIGTSGTQETQYF | TGTGCCAGCAGCATAGGGACTAGCGGAACCCAAGAGACCCAGTACTTC
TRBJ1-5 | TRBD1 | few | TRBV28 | CASSSGQGIQPQHF | TGTGCCAGCAGTTCGGGACAGGGGATCCAGCCCCAGCATTTT
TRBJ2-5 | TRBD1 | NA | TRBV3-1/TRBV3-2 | CASSQVSGQGGETQYF | TGTGCCAGCAGCCAAGTTTCGGGACAGGGGGGCGAGACCCAGTACTTC
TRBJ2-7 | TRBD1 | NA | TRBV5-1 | CASSSGGTGRNEQYF | TGCGCCAGCAGCTCCGGGGGGACAGGGAGGAACGAGCAGTACTTC
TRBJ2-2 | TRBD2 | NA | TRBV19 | CASSVREANTGELFF | TGTGCCAGTAGTGTCCGGGAGGCGAACACCGGGGAGCTGTTTTTT
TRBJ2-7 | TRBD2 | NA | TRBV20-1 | CSASSLGGGRWSYEQYF | TGCAGTGCTAGTTCCCTTGGGGGGGGAAGGTGGTCCTACGAGCAGTACTTC
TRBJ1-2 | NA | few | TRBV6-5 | CASRGVGGRFGYTF | TGTGCCAGCAGGGGGGTCGGAGGGAGGTTTGGCTACACCTTC